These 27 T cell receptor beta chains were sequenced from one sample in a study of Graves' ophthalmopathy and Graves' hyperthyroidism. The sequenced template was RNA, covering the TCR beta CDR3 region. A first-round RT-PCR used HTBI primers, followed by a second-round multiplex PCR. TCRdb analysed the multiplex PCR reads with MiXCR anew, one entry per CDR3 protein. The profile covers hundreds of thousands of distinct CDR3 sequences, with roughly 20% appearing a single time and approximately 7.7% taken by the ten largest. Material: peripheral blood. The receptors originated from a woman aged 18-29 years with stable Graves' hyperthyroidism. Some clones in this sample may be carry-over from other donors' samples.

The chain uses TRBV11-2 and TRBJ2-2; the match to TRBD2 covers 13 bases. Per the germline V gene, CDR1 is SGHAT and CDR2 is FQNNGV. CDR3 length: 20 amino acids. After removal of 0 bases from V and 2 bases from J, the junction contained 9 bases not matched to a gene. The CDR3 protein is CASSLESGRTSGSNTGELFF. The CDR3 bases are TGTGCCAGCAGCTTAGAGTCGGGGAGGACTAGCGGGAGTAACACCGGGGAGCTGTTTTTT.

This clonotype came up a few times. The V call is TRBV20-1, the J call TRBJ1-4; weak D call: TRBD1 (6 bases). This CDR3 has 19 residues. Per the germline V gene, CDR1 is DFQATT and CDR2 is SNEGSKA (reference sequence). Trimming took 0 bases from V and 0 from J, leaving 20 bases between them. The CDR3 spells CSARDLGGRESATNEKLFF. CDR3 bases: TGCAGTGCTAGAGATCTAGGGGGGCGAGAATCTGCAACTAATGAAAAACTGTTTTTT.

CDR3: CASSFPTPGEETQYF. The CDR3 DNA is TGTGCCAGCAGTTTTCCAACTCCAGGGGAAGAGACCCAGTACTTC. This chain joins TRBV28 and TRBJ2-5; D may be TRBD1 (6 bases). V gave up 3 bases and J gave up 3 bases, with 14 bases separating them. The germline V gene has CDR1 MDHEN and CDR2 SYDVKM. The CDR3 spans 15 residues.

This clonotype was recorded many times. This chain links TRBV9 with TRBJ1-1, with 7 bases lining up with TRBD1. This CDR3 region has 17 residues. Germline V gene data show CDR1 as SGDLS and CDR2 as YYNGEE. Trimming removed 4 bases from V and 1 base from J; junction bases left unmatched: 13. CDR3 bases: TGTGCCAGCAGCTTTCCCGCGACAGGGATTCGGAACACTGAAGCTTTCTTT. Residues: CASSFPATGIRNTEAFF.

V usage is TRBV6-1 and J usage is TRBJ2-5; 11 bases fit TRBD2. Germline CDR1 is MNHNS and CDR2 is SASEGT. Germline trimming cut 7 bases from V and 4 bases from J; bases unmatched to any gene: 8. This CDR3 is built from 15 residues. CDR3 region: CASTLSGGAVETQYF. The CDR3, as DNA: TGTGCCAGCACTCTTAGCGGGGGGGCGGTAGAGACCCAGTACTTC.

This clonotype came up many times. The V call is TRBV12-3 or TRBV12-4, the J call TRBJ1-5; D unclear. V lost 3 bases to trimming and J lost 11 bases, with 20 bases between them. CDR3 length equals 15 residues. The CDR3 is CASSFSGLNMFSQHF. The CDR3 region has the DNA TGTGCCAGCAGTTTCTCGGGTCTCAATATGTTTTCCCAGCATTTT.

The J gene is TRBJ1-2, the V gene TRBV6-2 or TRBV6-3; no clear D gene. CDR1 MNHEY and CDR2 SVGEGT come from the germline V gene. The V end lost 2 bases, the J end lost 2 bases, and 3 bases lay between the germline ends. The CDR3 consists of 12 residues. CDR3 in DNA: TGTGCCAGCAGTTACCAAAACTATGGCTACACCTTC. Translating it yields CASSYQNYGYTF.

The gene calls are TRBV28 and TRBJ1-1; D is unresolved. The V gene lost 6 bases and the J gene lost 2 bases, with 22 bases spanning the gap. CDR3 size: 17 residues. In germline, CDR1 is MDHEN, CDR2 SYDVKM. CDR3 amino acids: CASSGMTNTTINTEAFF. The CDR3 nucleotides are TGTGCCAGCAGCGGAATGACTAACACGACAATTAACACTGAAGCTTTCTTT.

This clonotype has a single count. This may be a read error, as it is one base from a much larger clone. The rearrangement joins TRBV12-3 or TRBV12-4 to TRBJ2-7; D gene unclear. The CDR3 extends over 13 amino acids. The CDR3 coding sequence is TGTACCAGCAGTCTTAATTTTAGAGGCGAGCAGTACTTC. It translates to CTSSLNFRGEQYF.

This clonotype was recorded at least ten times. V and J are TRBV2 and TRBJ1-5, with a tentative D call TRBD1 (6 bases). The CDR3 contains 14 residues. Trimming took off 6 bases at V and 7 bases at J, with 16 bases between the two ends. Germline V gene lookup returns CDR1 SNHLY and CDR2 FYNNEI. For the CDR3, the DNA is TGTGCCAGCAGGAACAGGGTAAAGGGCCAGCCCCAGCATTTT. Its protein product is CASRNRVKGQPQHF.

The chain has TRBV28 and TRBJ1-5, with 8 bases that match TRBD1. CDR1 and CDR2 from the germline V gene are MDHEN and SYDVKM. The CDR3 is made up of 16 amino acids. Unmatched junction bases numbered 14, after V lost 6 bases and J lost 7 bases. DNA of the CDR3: TGTGCCAGCAGCCAGGACAGGGTAATTTTCGGGCAGCCCCAGCATTTT. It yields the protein CASSQDRVIFGQPQHF.

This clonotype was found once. The CDR3 coding sequence is TGTGCCAGCAGGGTCCCGGGGGGGGCCCCTAGCAATCAGCCCCAGCATTTT. Its protein product is CASRVPGGAPSNQPQHF. The V and J genes are TRBV6-1 and TRBJ1-5; TRBD1 is a possible D gene (6 bases). This CDR3 is built from 17 residues. Germline CDR1 reads MNHNS; CDR2 reads SASEGT. Deletions cut 6 bases from V and 0 bases from J, with 18 bases between.

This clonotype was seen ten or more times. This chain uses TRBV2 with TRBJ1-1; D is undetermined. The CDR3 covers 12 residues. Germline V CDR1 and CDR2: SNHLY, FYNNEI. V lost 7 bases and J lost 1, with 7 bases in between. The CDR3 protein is CASIYRNTEAFF. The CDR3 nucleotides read TGTGCCAGCATATACCGGAACACTGAAGCTTTCTTT.

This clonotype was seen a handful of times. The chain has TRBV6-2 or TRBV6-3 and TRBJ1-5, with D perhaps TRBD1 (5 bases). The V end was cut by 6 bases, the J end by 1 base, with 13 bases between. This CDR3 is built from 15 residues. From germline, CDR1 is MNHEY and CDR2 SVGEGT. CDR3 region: CASRSGTESNQPQHF. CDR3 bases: TGTGCCAGCAGATCCGGGACGGAGAGCAATCAGCCCCAGCATTTT.

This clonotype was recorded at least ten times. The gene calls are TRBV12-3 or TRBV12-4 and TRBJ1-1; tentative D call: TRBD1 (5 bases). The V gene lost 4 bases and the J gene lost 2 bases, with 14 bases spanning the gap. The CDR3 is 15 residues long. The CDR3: CASSSQQGGNTEAFF. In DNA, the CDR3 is TGTGCCAGCAGTTCTCAGCAGGGAGGAAACACTGAAGCTTTCTTT.

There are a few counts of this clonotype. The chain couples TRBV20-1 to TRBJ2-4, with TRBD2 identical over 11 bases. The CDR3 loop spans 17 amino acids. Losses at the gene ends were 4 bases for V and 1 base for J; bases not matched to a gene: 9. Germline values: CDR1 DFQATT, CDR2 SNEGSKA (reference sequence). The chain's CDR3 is CSATTSGIGFAKNIQYF. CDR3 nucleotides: TGCAGTGCTACGACTAGCGGGATAGGTTTTGCCAAAAACATTCAGTACTTC.

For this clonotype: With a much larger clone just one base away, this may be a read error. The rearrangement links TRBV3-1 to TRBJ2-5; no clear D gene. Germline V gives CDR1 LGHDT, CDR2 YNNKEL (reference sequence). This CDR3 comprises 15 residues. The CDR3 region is CASSPRHSYQETQHF. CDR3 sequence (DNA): TGTGCCAGCAGCCCACGACATTCGTACCAAGAGACCCAGCACTTC.

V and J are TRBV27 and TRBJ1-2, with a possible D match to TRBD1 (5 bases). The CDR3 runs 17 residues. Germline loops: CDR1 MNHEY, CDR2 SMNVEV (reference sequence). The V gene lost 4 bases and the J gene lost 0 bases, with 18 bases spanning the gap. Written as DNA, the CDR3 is TGTGCCAGCAGTTCCTGGACGGGGGTAGGACCTAACTATGGCTACACCTTC. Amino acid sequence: CASSSWTGVGPNYGYTF.

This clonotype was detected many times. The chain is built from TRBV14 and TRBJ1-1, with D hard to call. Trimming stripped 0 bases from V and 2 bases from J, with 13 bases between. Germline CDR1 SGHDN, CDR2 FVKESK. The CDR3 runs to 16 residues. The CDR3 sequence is CASSQDVVWGNTEAFF. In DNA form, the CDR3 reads TGTGCCAGCAGCCAAGATGTTGTTTGGGGAAACACTGAAGCTTTCTTT.

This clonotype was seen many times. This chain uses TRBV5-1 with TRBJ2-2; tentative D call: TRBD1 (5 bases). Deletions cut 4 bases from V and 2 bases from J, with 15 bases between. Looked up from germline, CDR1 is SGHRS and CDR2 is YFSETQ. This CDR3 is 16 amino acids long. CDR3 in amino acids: CASSTSTAPNTGELFF. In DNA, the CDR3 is TGCGCCAGCAGCACTTCGACAGCTCCTAACACCGGGGAGCTGTTTTTT.

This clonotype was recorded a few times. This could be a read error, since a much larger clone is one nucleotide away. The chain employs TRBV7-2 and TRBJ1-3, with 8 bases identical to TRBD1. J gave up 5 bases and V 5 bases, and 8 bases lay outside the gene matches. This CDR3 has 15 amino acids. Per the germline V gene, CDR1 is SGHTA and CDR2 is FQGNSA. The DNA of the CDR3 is TGTGCCAGCAGCGAAGGGGCAGGGGGCCGAAACACCATATATTTT. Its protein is CASSEGAGGRNTIYF.

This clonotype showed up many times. The DNA of the CDR3 is TGCGCCAGCAGCTTGGGATGGGCGAGCTCCTACGAGCAGTACTTC. It codes for CASSLGWASSYEQYF. This chain connects TRBV5-1 to TRBJ2-7, with D unresolved. The CDR3 length is 15 residues. Trimming took 0 bases from V and 0 from J, leaving 10 bases between them. Germline assignment: CDR1 SGHRS and CDR2 YFSETQ.

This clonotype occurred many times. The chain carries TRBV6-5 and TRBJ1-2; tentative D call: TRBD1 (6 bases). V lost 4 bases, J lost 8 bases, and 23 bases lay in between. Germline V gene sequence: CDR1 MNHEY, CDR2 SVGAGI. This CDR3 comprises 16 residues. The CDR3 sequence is CASSSALTGPSQGYTF. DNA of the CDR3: TGTGCCAGCAGTTCTGCCCTGACAGGACCCTCTCAGGGCTACACCTTC.

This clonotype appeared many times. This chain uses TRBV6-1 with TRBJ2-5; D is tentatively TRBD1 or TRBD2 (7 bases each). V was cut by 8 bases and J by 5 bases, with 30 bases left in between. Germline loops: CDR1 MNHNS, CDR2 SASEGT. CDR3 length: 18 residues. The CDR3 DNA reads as TGTGCCAGCCAAACCCAAAGAGCGCCGGCGGGGGACAGCGAGACCCAGTACTTC. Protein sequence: CASQTQRAPAGDSETQYF.

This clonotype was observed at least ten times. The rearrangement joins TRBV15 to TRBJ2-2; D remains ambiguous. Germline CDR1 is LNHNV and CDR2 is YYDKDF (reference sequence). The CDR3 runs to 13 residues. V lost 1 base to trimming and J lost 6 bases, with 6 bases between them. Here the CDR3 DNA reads TGTGCCACCAGCAGAGGGTCCCCCGGGGAGCTGTTTTTT. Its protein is CATSRGSPGELFF.

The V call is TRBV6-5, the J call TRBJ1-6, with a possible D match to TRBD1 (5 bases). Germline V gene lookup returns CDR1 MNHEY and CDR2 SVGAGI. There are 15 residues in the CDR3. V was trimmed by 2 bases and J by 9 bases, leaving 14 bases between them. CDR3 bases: TGTGCCAGCAGTTACGGTGGGGACGGGATTTCACCCCTCCACTTT. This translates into CASSYGGDGISPLHF.

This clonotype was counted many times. The CDR3 reads CAVARTLNTEAFF. DNA of the CDR3: TGTGCCGTGGCCAGGACGTTGAACACTGAAGCTTTCTTT. The rearrangement uses TRBV10-3 and TRBJ1-1, with D unclear. The V gene's germline CDR1 is ENHRY and CDR2 SYGVKD. V was trimmed by 11 bases and J by 0 bases, leaving 13 bases between them. The CDR3 is made up of 13 amino acids.